What follows are 20 T cell receptor beta chains derived from one specimen sequenced in a study of blood T cell repertoires in COVID-19. Profiled with immunoSEQ multiplex PCR; TCRdb holds only in-frame clones, not every one. The table has a few hundred thousand clones, about 89% seen once. The specimen sequenced was PBMCs or T cells enriched from blood (not recorded which). The receptors were sampled from a man aged 30 to 39 who had recovered from COVID-19.

V usage is TRBV5-1 and J usage is TRBJ2-1, with a tentative D call TRBD1 (5 bases). Germline V gene lookup returns CDR1 SGHRS and CDR2 YFSETQ. Trimming left V 0 bases short and J 9 bases short, with 10 bases between. This CDR3 has 13 amino acids. CDR3 amino acids: CASSLEQVGEQFF. Written as DNA, the CDR3 is TGCGCCAGCAGCTTGGAACAGGTGGGTGAGCAGTTCTTC.

This chain uses TRBV4-1 with TRBJ1-1, with D possibly matching TRBD1 (6 bases). The CDR3 sequence is 18 residues long. CDR1 and CDR2 from the germline V gene are MGHRA and YSYEKL. Trimming left V 4 bases short and J 1 base short, with 22 bases between. The CDR3 nucleotides are TGCGCCAGCAGCCGACTTACCGGACAGCGCTCGAGGAACACTGAAGCTTTCTTT. Amino acids: CASSRLTGQRSRNTEAFF.

J is TRBJ2-3 and V is TRBV6-1, with TRBD2 as a possible D gene (5 bases). The CDR3 runs 16 residues. The germline V gene has CDR1 MNHNS and CDR2 SASEGT. V shed 3 bases and J shed 2 bases, with 15 bases lying between them. The CDR3 coding sequence is TGTGCCAGCAGTGACTGGTTTTCCGACTACACAGATACGCAGTATTTT. Protein product: CASSDWFSDYTDTQYF.

This clone is a singleton in its sample. The rearrangement links TRBV6-5 to TRBJ1-5, with TRBD1 identical over 9 bases. This CDR3 region has 15 residues. The V gene's germline CDR1 is MNHEY and CDR2 SVGAGI. V lost 11 bases, J lost 6 bases, and 14 bases stayed unmatched. The CDR3 DNA reads as TGTGCCGCGACCCAAACAGGGGGCGAATCTCAGCCCCAGCATTTT. Its translation is CAATQTGGESQPQHF.

This chain links TRBV4-3 with TRBJ1-5; 7 nucleotides agree with TRBD1. CDR3 length: 20 amino acids. Germline values: CDR1 LGHNA, CDR2 YSLEER. Germline trimming cut 0 bases from V and 4 bases from J; bases unmatched to any gene: 18. CDR3 DNA sequence: TGCGCCAGCAGCCAAGATGTTGTGAGACAGGGTTTGAAGTTTAATCAGCCCCAGCATTTT. It translates to CASSQDVVRQGLKFNQPQHF.

This chain joins TRBV5-1 and TRBJ2-7; D may be TRBD1 (5 bases). The V and J ends lost 4 bases and 2 bases respectively, with 13 bases between them. This CDR3 has 14 residues. The germline gives CDR1 SGHRS, CDR2 YFSETQ. CDR3 in DNA: TGCGCCAGCAGCCCCACCTCAGGGACCTACGAGCAGTACTTC. This sequence encodes CASSPTSGTYEQYF.

This chain connects TRBV5-4 to TRBJ1-1; no reliable D call. The CDR3 sequence is 15 residues long. Looked up from germline, CDR1 is SGHNT and CDR2 is YYREEE (reference sequence). The germline V and J ends were trimmed by 1 base and 1 base, with 11 bases remaining between them. The CDR3 sequence is CASSLKRERNTEAFF. CDR3 in DNA: TGTGCCAGCAGCTTGAAGAGGGAGCGGAACACTGAAGCTTTCTTT.

The V gene is TRBV7-9, the J gene TRBJ2-5, with 12 bases aligning to TRBD1. CDR3 size: 16 residues. In germline, CDR1 is SEHNR, CDR2 FQNEAQ (reference sequence). The V and J ends lost 0 bases and 5 bases, in that order; junction bases with no gene match: 4. CDR3 bases: TGTGCCAGCAGCTTAGCGGGGACAGGGGGCCCGGAGACCCAGTACTTC. This sequence encodes CASSLAGTGGPETQYF.

J is TRBJ2-7 and V is TRBV19; TRBD2 aligns across 8 bases. V shed 3 bases, J shed 4 bases, and the junction held 11 bases outside the gene matches. This CDR3 has 16 amino acids. Germline CDR1 is LNHDA and CDR2 is SQIVND (reference sequence). CDR3 in DNA: TGTGCCAGTAGTATGGTGCGGGGGGATAGACGATACGAGCAGTACTTC. Its translation: CASSMVRGDRRYEQYF.

This clone was seen a single time. The V and J genes are TRBV6-2 or TRBV6-3 and TRBJ2-1; maybe TRBD1 (6 bases). V was shortened by 1 base and J by 5 bases, with 9 bases between the two germline ends. Germline V gives CDR1 MNHEY, CDR2 SVGEGT. CDR3 size: 14 residues. The CDR3 bases are TGTGCCAGCAGTTACTGGGGGCGAAACAATGAGCAGTTCTTC. Amino acids: CASSYWGRNNEQFF.

The chain couples TRBV5-6 to TRBJ1-2; the D gene is possibly TRBD1 (6 bases). CDR3 length equals 11 residues. V dropped 3 bases and J dropped 11 bases, with 11 bases sitting between them. CDR1 SGHDT and CDR2 YYEEEE come from the germline V gene. Here the CDR3 reads CASSSRGYYTF. As DNA, the CDR3 is TGTGCCAGCAGCTCCAGGGGATATTACACCTTC.

The chain joins TRBV7-2 to TRBJ1-3; the D gene is possibly TRBD1 (6 bases). The CDR3 is 16 residues long. Germline V gives CDR1 SGHTA, CDR2 FQGNSA. The ends were cut back, 5 bases at V and 0 bases at J, with 14 bases in the middle. CDR3 nucleotide sequence: TGTGCCAGCAGCCTCCAGCCGACAGGCTCTGGAAACACCATATATTTT. Protein product: CASSLQPTGSGNTIYF. The full variable domain, with the rest looked up from reference TRBV7-2 and TRBJ1-3, is GAGVSQSPSNKVTEKGKDVELRCDPISGHTALYWYRQSLGQGLEFLIYFQGNSAPDKSGLPSDRFSAERTGGSVSTLTIQRTQQEDSAVYLCASSLQPTGSGNTIYFGEGSWLTVV.

The chain has TRBV9 and TRBJ1-1; TRBD1 might be the D (5 bases). This CDR3 spans 16 amino acids. Germline values: CDR1 SGDLS, CDR2 YYNGEE. V was trimmed by 4 bases and J by 4 bases, leaving 20 bases between them. Here the CDR3 DNA reads TGTGCCAGCAGCCCCTCAGTACAGGCTTCCAGCACTGAAGCTTTCTTT. It specifies CASSPSVQASSTEAFF.

This clone occurred once. The chain joins TRBV7-9 to TRBJ2-1; a possible D gene is TRBD2 (5 bases). The CDR3 runs to 14 residues. CDR1 and CDR2 from the germline V gene are SEHNR and FQNEAQ (reference sequence). The germline V and J ends were trimmed by 5 bases and 0 bases, with 8 bases remaining between them. The CDR3: CASSGGSSYNEQFF. CDR3 DNA: TGTGCCAGCAGCGGAGGTAGCTCCTACAATGAGCAGTTCTTC.

This rearrangement joins TRBV30 to TRBJ1-5, with D possibly TRBD1 on 5 matching bases. Trimming shortened V by 1 base and J by 6 bases, and 10 bases separated the two germline ends. The CDR3 has 13 amino acids. CDR1 is GTSNPN, CDR2 SVGIG, per germline (reference sequence). CDR3 nucleotides: TGTGCCTGGAGTGGGGGCAGGGCTCAGCCCCAGCATTTT. This codes for CAWSGGRAQPQHF.

The chain is built from TRBV6-1 and TRBJ2-7; TRBD2 matches 7 bases. The CDR3 contains 14 residues. CDR1 and CDR2 from the germline V gene are MNHNS and SASEGT. The V gene end was trimmed by 3 bases and the J gene end by 2 bases; junction bases not matched to a gene: 4. CDR3 DNA: TGTGCCAGCAGTGAGGGGGGGGAACCCTACGAGCAGTACTTC. Its translation is CASSEGGEPYEQYF.

V is TRBV18 and J is TRBJ1-2; no clear D. Germline lookup yields CDR1 KGHSH and CDR2 LQKENI. The CDR3 is 13 amino acids. V lost 0 bases to trimming and J lost 8 bases, with 10 bases between them. The CDR3 protein is CASSPPAATGYTF. In DNA, the CDR3 is TGTGCCAGCTCACCACCGGCGGCAACCGGCTACACCTTC.

The chain recombines TRBV3-1 (or the pseudogene TRBV3-2) with TRBJ2-1, with 8 bases lining up with TRBD2. The ends lost 2 bases at V and 3 bases at J; junction bases unmatched: 0. The CDR3 is made up of 14 amino acids. CDR1 LGHDT and CDR2 YNNKEL come from the germline V gene (reference sequence). The CDR3 spells CASSQSGGYNEQFF. The CDR3 DNA follows: TGTGCCAGCAGCCAAAGCGGGGGCTACAATGAGCAGTTCTTC.

This chain uses TRBV9 with TRBJ2-5, with D tentatively TRBD1 (6 bases). In germline, CDR1 is SGDLS, CDR2 YYNGEE. Trimming removed 0 bases at V and 7 bases at J, with 13 bases between. This CDR3 has 14 residues. In nucleotides, the CDR3 is TGTGCCAGCAGCGTAGGGACAGCCCCTCTGACCCAGTACTTC. The encoded protein is CASSVGTAPLTQYF.

The gene calls are TRBV19 and TRBJ2-7; D perhaps matches TRBD1 (5 bases). The CDR3 is 13 amino acids. V lost 1 base, J lost 5 bases, and 9 bases lay in between. CDR1 is LNHDA and CDR2 is SQIVND in the germline V gene (reference sequence). The CDR3 coding sequence is TGTGCCAGTAGTATAGCAGGGTTGGACGAGCAGTACTTC. Residues: CASSIAGLDEQYF.